Below, 5 T cell receptor beta chains from the same sample are listed, as sequenced in a study of blood T cell repertoires in COVID-19. The table came from immunoSEQ multiplex PCR; TCRdb's copy has only in-frame clones and leaves some out. The sample holds over 300,000 clones; about 89% are singletons and the top ten take 5% to 7%. Sequencing input: peripheral blood. These receptors were collected from a man aged 18 to 29 who had recovered from COVID-19.

This rearrangement joins TRBV27 to TRBJ1-1; D unresolved. This CDR3 comprises 16 residues. Trimming removed 2 bases at V and 1 base at J, with 14 bases between. Germline CDR1 and CDR2: MNHEY and SMNVEV (reference sequence). CDR3 sequence reads: CASSLRSPLRNTEAFF. Written as DNA, the CDR3 is TGTGCCAGCAGTTTACGGTCCCCCCTTCGGAACACTGAAGCTTTCTTT.

J is TRBJ2-6 and V is TRBV2; D is undetermined. CDR1 and CDR2 (germline): SNHLY, FYNNEI. V shed 8 bases and J shed 4 bases, with 12 bases lying between them. This CDR3 spans 14 amino acids. The CDR3 DNA sequence: TGTGCCAGCGATAACCCCGGGGGGGCCAACGTCCTGACTTTC. Protein sequence: CASDNPGGANVLTF.

The V call is TRBV4-3, the J call TRBJ1-5; D might be TRBD1 (6 bases). The V end lost 4 bases, the J end lost 7 bases, and 11 bases lay between the germline ends. From germline, CDR1 is LGHNA and CDR2 YSLEER. The CDR3 extends over 13 amino acids. The CDR3 sequence is CASSPVGGQPQHF. In DNA, the CDR3 is TGCGCCAGCAGCCCAGTTGGGGGCCAGCCCCAGCATTTT.

This rearrangement joins TRBV11-2 to TRBJ1-1, with 7 bases that match TRBD1. The CDR3 extends over 16 amino acids. CDR1 and CDR2 from the germline V gene are SGHAT and FQNNGV. The junction had 9 bases not matched to a gene; V was cut back by 1 base and J by 4 bases. The CDR3 spells CASSLGQGARGTEAFF. The CDR3 DNA reads TGTGCCAGCAGCTTAGGACAGGGAGCCAGAGGCACTGAAGCTTTCTTT.

This chain connects TRBV12-5 to TRBJ1-6; TRBD1 agrees at 9 bases. The germline gives CDR1 LGHNT, CDR2 FRNRAP. V gave up 3 bases and J gave up 10 bases; unmatched junction bases: 7. The CDR3 contains 15 residues. The CDR3 loop is CASGLAGTGTSPLHF. CDR3 coding DNA: TGTGCTAGTGGTTTAGCCGGGACAGGGACCTCACCCCTCCACTTT.